This TCR beta chain was recorded in a study of blood T cell repertoires in COVID-19. The protocol was immunoSEQ multiplex PCR, while the TCRdb copy is restricted to in-frame clones and leaves out a portion. The sample shows under 300,000 clones, approximately 82% of them seen only once. What the recovered Cohort 3 donors had was two negative PCRs, clearance, or symptom resolution. The CDR3 length is 14 residues. Trimming took 7 bases from V and 3 from J, leaving 15 bases between them. Germline CDR1 LGHDT, CDR2 YNNKEL (reference sequence). Input material: PBMCs or T cells enriched from blood (not recorded which). The chain has TRBV3-1 (or the pseudogene TRBV3-2) and TRBJ1-2; D possibly corresponds to TRBD1 (5 bases). The source of this sequence is a man between 35 and 55 years old who had recovered from COVID-19. The CDR3 nucleotides read TGTGCCAGCACCGCATCCGGGGGGTACTATGGCTACACCTTC. Its translation is CASTASGGYYGYTF.